This TCR beta chain was profiled in a study of T cell clonotyping in hematopoietic cell transplantation. Notes on the study in general: After transplant, recipient diversity fell while pathologically expanded clonotypes grew through day 180. Few recipient clonotypes overlapped donors; over 95% were de novo at given depth.

Worth noting for this clone: No antigen is known for it.

Per germline, CDR1 SGHTA and CDR2 FQGNSA. The CDR3 loop spans 16 amino acids. V lost 1 base and J 0 bases, leaving 13 bases between the germline ends. Some clones are missing from TCRdb's copy, which holds only in-frame ones; the method was immunoSEQ multiplex PCR. Of some 30,000 clones listed, about 93% are singletons. Described time point: recipient sample about 28 days before transplant, after cytoreduction. This material consisted of peripheral blood mononuclear cells, taken before stem cell transplant. This clonotype was obtained from a man between 45 and 60 years old with acute myeloid leukemia. Some clones in this sample may be carry-over from other donors' samples. The chain recombines TRBV7-2 with TRBJ2-7; maybe TRBD2 (6 bases). This CDR3 reads CASSLVWAGLSYEQYF. In DNA, the CDR3 is TGTGCCAGCAGCTTAGTGTGGGCGGGACTCTCCTACGAGCAGTACTTC.